The clone carrying this T cell receptor (beta chain) was seen more than once but under ten times. Its target is unknown. There was relapse after autologous stem cell transplantation in every patient, and there was variation in brentuximab vedotin exposure. The source of the sample is a study of PD-1 blockade in classical Hodgkin lymphoma. The study's findings and limits: Patients who began taking nivolumab under 1 year after ASCT were left out. Partial responders and progressors had significantly lower baseline TCR diversity. By C4D1, diversity of CD4+ TCRs had risen significantly, whereas that of CD8+ TCRs had not.

Clones were read by immunoSEQ multiplex PCR, and TCRdb kept only the in-frame ones, dropping some. The profile shows nearly 25,000 clones, 60% to 80% of them singletons. The V end was cut by 3 bases, the J end by 4 bases, with 6 bases between. The CDR3 totals 12 residues. CDR1 is LNHNV, CDR2 YYDKDF, per germline (reference sequence). V usage is TRBV15 and J usage is TRBJ1-2; D is undetermined. Sample: peripheral blood mononuclear cells (PBMCs), taken at baseline. The TCR comes from a human donor with classical Hodgkin lymphoma. The CDR3 nucleotides are TGTGCCACCAGCAGGGAAGGCTATGGCTACACCTTC. This codes for CATSREGYGYTF.